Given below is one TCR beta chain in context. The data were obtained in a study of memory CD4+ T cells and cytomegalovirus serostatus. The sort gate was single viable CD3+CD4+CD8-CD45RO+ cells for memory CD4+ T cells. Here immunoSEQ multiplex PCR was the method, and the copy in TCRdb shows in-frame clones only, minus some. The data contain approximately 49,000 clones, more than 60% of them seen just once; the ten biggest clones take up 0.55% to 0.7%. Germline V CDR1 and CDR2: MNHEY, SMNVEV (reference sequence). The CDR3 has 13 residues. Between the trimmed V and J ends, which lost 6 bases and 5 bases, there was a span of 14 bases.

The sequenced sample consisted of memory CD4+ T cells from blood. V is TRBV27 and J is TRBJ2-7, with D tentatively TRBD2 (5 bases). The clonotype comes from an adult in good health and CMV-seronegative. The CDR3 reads CASRTTRFHEQYF. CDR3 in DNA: TGTGCCAGCAGAACCACTAGGTTCCACGAGCAGTACTTC.